This T cell receptor beta chain derives from a study of T cell repertoires in cytomegalovirus infection. As for the study in general: HLA-B-restricted CMV epitopes that are well studied, plus recently identified HLA-C-restricted ones, were used by the study. CMV infection plus the matching HLA type was flagged by public TCR beta signatures. Study results and limitations: HLA-C-restricted TCR beta clonotypes specific for CMV led the ex vivo response.

The CDR3 extends over 14 amino acids. CDR1 MNHNS and CDR2 SASEGT come from the germline V gene. Unmatched junction bases numbered 2, after V lost 1 base and J lost 5 bases. This clonotype was seen more than once but under ten times. The antigen remains undetermined. Using its own MiXCR run on the reads, TCRdb lists one record per CDR3 protein. The data show more than 250,000 distinct CDR3 sequences, just under 25% seen once. This TCR came from a human donor in good health (CMV status not recorded). Some clones in this sample may be carry-over from other donors' samples. Sequenced here: cultured PBMCs, sampled from culture after CMV antigen stimulation. The chain recombines TRBV6-1 with TRBJ1-2, with 9 bases that match TRBD1. The CDR3 DNA reads TGTGCCAGCAGTGAAGTCGGGACAGGGTATGGCTACACCTTC. Translation: CASSEVGTGYGYTF.